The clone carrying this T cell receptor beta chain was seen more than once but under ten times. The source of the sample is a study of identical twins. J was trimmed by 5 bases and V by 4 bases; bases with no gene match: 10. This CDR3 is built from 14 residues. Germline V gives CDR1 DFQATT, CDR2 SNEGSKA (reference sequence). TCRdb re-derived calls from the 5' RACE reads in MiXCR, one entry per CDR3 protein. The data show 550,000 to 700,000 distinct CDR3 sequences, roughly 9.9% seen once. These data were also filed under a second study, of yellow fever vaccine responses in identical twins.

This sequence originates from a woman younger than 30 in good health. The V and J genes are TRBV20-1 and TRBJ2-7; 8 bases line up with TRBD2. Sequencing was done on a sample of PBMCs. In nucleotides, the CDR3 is TGCAGTGCTAATCGTCGAGCGGGAGCGGACGAGCAGTACTTC. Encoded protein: CSANRRAGADEQYF.